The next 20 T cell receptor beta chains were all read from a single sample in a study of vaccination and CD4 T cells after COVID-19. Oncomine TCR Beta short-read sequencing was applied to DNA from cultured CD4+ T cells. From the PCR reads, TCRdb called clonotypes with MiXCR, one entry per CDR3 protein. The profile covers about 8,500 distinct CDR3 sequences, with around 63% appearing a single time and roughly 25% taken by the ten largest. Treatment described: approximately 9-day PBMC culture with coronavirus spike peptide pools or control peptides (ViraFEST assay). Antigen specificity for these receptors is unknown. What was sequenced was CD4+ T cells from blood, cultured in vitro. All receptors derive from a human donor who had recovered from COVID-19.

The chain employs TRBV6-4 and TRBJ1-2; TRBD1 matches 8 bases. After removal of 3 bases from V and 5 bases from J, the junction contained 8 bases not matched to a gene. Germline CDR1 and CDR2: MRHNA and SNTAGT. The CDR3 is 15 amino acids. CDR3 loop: CASSDTGQGRYGYTF. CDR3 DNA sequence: TGTGCCAGCAGTGATACAGGACAGGGTCGTTATGGCTACACCTTC.

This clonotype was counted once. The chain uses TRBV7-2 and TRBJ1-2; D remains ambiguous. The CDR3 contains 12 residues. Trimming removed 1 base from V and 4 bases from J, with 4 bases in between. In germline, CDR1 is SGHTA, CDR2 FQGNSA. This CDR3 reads CASSLEAYGYTF. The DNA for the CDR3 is TGTGCCAGCAGCTTAGAGGCCTATGGCTACACCTTC.

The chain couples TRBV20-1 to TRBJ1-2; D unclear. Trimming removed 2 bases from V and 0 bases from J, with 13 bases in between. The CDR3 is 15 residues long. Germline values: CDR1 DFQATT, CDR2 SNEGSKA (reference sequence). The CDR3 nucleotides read TGCAGTGCTAGAAGTGAGAGGAATCCTAACTATGGCTACACCTTC. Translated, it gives CSARSERNPNYGYTF.

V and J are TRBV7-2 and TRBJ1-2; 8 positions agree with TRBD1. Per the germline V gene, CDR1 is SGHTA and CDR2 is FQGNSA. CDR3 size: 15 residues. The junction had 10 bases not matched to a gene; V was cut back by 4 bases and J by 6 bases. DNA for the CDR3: TGTGCCAGCAGCTCCGGAGGACAGGGAAGGGATGGCTACACCTTC. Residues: CASSSGGQGRDGYTF.

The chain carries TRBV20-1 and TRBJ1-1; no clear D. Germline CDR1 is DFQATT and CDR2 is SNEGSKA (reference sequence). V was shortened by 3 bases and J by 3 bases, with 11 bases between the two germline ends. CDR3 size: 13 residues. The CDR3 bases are TGCAGTGCTAGTGTGGGGAGGGACACTGAAGCTTTCTTT. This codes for CSASVGRDTEAFF.

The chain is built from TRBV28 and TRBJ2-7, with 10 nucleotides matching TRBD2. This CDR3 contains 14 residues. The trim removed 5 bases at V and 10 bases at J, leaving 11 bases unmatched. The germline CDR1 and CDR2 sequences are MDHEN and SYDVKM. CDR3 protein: CASSPLIVAGGQYF. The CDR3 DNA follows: TGTGCCAGCAGTCCCCTGATAGTAGCGGGAGGCCAGTACTTC.

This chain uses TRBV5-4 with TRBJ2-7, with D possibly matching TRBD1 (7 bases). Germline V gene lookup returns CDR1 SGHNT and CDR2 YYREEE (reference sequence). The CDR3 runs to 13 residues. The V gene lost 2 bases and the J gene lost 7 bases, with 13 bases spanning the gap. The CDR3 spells CASSFHRGGEQYF. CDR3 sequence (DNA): TGTGCCAGCAGCTTCCACAGGGGAGGAGAGCAGTACTTC.

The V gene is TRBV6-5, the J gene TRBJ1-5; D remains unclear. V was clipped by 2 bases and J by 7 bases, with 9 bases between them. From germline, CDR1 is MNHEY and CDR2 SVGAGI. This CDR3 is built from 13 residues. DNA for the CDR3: TGTGCCAGCAGTTACGAGGGTCACCAGCCCCAGCATTTT. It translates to CASSYEGHQPQHF.

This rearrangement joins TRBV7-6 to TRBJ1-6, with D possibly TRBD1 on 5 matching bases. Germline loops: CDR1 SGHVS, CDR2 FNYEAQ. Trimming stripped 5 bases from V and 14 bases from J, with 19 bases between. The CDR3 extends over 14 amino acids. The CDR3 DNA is TGTGCCAGCAGCCCCGGGGGGGGACCATTCACCCTCCACTTT. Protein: CASSPGGGPFTLHF.

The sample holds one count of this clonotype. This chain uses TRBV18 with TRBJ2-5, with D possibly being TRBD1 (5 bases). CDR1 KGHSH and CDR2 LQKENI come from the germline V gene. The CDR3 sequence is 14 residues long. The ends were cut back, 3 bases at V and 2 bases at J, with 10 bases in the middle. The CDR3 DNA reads TGTGCCAGCTCACCGAGTAGGACACAAGAGACCCAGTACTTC. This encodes CASSPSRTQETQYF.

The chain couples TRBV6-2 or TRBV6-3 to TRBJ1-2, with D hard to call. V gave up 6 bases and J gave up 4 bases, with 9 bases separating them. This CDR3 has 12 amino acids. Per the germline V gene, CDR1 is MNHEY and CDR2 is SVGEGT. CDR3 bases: TGTGCCAGCAGACAGAGCCTCTATGGCTACACCTTC. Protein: CASRQSLYGYTF.

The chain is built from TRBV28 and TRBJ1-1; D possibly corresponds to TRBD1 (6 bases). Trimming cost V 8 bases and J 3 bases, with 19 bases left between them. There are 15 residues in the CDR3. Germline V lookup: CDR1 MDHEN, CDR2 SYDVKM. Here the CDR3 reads CASRGGGQGDTEAFF. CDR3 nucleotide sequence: TGTGCCAGCCGGGGCGGGGGGCAGGGCGACACTGAAGCTTTCTTT.

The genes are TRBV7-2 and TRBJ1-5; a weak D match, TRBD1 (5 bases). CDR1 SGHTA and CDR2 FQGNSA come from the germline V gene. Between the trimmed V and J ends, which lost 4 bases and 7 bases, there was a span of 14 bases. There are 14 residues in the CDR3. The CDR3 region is CASSSQGLQQPQHF. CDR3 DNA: TGTGCCAGCAGCTCTCAGGGACTACAACAGCCCCAGCATTTT.

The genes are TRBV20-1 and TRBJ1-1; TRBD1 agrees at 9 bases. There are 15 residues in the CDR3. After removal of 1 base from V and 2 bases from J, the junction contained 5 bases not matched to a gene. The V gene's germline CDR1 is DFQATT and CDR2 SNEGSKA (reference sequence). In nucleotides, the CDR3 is TGCAGTGCTAGAGCTGGGGACAGGGTCAACACTGAAGCTTTCTTT. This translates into CSARAGDRVNTEAFF.

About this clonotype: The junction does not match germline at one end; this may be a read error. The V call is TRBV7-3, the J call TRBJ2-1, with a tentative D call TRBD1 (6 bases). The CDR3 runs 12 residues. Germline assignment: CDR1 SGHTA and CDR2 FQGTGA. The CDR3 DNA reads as TGTGCCAGCGGGGGCGGGCGCAATGAGCGGTTCTTC. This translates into CASGGGRNERFF.

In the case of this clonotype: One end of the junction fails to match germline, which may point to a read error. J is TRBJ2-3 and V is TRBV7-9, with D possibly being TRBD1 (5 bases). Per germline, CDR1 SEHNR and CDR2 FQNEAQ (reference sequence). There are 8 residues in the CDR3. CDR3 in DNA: TGTGCCAGCAGCTCTCAGGGTTTT. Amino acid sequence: CASSSQGF. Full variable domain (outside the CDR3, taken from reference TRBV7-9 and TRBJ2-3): DTGVSQNPRHKITKRGQNVTFRCDPISEHNRLYWYRQTLGQGPEFLTYFQNEAQLEKSRLLSDRFSAERPKGSFSTLEIQRTEQGDSAMYLCASSSQGFGPGTRLTVL.

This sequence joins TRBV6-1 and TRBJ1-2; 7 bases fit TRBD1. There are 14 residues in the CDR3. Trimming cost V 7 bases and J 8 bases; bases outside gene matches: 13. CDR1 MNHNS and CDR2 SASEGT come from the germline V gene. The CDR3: CASTLDRDRRGYTF. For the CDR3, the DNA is TGTGCCAGCACCTTAGACAGGGATCGGCGAGGCTACACCTTC.

Here the CDR3 reads CASSHRTGGGGYTF. DNA for the CDR3: TGTGCCAGCAGTCACAGAACAGGGGGCGGTGGCTACACCTTC. V is TRBV6-1 and J is TRBJ1-2; the match to TRBD1 covers 9 bases. V was pared by 5 bases and J by 7 bases, with 8 bases of the junction left unmatched. Germline loops: CDR1 MNHNS, CDR2 SASEGT. The CDR3 extends over 14 amino acids.

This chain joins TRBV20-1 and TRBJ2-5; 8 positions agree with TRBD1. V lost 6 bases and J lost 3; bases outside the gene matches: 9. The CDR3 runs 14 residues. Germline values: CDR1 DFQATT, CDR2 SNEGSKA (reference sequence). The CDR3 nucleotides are TGCAGTGCGGACCAGGGGGCCACGGAAGAGACCCAGTACTTC. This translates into CSADQGATEETQYF.

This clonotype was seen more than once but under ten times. The CDR3 here is CSARGRETQYF. Here the CDR3 DNA reads TGCAGTGCTAGGGGGCGAGAGACCCAGTACTTC. J is TRBJ2-5 and V is TRBV20-1; D is perhaps TRBD1 (5 bases). This CDR3 has 11 residues. The germline CDR1 and CDR2 sequences are DFQATT and SNEGSKA (reference sequence). The V gene lost 3 bases and the J gene lost 4 bases, with 6 bases spanning the gap.